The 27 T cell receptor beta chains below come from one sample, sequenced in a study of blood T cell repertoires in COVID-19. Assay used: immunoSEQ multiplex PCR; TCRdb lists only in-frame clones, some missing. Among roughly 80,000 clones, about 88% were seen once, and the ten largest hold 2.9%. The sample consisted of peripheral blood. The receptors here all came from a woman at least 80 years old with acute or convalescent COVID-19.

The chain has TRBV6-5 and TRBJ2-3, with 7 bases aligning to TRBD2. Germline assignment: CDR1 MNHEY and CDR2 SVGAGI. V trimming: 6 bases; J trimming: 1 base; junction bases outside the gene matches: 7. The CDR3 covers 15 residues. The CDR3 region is CASRGVAGGTDTQYF. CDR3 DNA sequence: TGTGCCAGCAGGGGTGTGGCGGGAGGCACAGATACGCAGTATTTT.

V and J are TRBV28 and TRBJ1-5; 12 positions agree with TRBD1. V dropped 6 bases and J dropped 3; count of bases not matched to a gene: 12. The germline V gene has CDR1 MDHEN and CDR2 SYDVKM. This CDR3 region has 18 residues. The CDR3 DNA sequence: TGTGCCAGCAGCTCCGGGACAGGGGGCCTCCTGTTCAATCAGCCCCAGCATTTT. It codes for CASSSGTGGLLFNQPQHF.

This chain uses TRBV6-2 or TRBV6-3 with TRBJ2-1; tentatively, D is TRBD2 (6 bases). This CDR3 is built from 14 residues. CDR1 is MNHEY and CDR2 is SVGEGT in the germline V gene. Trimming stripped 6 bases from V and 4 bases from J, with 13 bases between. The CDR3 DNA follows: TGTGCCAGCAGCCCCGGGACTCCATACAATGAGCAGTTCTTC. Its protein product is CASSPGTPYNEQFF.

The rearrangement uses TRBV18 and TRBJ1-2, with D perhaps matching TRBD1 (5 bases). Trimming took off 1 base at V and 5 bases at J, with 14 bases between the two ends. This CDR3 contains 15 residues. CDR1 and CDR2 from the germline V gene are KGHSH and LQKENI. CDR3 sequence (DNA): TGTGCCAGCTCACCACGGACATTTAGAGAGTATGGCTACACCTTC. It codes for CASSPRTFREYGYTF.

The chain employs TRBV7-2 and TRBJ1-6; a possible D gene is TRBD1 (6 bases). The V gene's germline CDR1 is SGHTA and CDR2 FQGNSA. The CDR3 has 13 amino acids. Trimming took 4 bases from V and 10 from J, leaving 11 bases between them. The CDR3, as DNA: TGTGCCAGCAGCTATTCAGGGGTCTCACCCCTCCACTTT. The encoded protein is CASSYSGVSPLHF.

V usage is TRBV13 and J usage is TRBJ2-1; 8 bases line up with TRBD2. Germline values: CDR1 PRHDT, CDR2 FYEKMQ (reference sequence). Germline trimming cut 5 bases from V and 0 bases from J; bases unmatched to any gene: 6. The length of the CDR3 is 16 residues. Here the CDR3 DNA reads TGTGCCAGCAGCCGACCTACTAGCGGCTCCTACAATGAGCAGTTCTTC. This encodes CASSRPTSGSYNEQFF.

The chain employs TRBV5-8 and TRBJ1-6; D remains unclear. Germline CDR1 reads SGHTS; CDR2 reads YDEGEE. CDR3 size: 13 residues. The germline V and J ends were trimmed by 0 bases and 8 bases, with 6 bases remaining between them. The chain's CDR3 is CASSLVEYSPLHF. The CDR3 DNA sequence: TGTGCCAGCAGCTTGGTGGAGTATTCACCCCTCCACTTT.

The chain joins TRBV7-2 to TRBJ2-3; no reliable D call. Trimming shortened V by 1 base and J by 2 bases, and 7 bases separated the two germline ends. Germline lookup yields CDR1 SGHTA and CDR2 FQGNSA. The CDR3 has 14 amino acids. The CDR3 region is CASSLELFTDTQYF. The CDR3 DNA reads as TGTGCCAGCAGCTTAGAACTATTCACAGATACGCAGTATTTT.

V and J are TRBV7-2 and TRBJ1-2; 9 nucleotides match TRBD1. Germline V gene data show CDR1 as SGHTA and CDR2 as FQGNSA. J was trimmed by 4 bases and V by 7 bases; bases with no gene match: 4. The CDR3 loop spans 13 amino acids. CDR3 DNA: TGTGCCAGCATCGGGACAGGGTTCTATGGCTACACCTTC. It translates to CASIGTGFYGYTF. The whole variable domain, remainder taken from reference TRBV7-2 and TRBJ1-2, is GAGVSQSPSNKVTEKGKDVELRCDPISGHTALYWYRQSLGQGLEFLIYFQGNSAPDKSGLPSDRFSAERTGGSVSTLTIQRTQQEDSAVYLCASIGTGFYGYTFGSGTRLTVV.

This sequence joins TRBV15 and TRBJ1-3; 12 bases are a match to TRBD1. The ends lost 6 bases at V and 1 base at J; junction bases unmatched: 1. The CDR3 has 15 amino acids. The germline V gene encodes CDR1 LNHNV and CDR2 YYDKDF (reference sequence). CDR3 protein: CATRGQGASGNTIYF. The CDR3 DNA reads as TGTGCCACCAGGGGACAGGGGGCTTCTGGAAACACCATATATTTT.

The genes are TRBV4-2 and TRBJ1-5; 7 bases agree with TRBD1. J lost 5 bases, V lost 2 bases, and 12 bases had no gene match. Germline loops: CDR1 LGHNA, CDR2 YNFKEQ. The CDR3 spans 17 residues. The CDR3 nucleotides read TGTGCCAGCAGCCAATATTCCGGGACAGCGCAGGATCAGCCCCAGCATTTT. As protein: CASSQYSGTAQDQPQHF.

The CDR3 nucleotides are TGTGCCTGGAGTGGACCGGGGGGACCAAATTCACCCCTCCACTTT. Translating it yields CAWSGPGGPNSPLHF. The chain uses TRBV30 and TRBJ1-6, with D possibly being TRBD1 (5 bases). The CDR3 has 15 amino acids. The germline V and J ends were trimmed by 1 base and 7 bases, with 14 bases remaining between them. The germline V gene encodes CDR1 GTSNPN and CDR2 SVGIG (reference sequence).

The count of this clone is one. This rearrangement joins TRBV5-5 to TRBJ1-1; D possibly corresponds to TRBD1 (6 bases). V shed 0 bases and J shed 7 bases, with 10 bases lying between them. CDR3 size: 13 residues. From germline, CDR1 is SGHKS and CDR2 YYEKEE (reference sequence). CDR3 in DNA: TGTGCCAGCAGCTTGGACAGGGTTATTGAAGCTTTCTTT. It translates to CASSLDRVIEAFF. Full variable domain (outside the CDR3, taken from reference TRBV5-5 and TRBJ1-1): DAGVTQSPTHLIKTRGQQVTLRCSPISGHKSVSWYQQVLGQGPQFIFQYYEKEERGRGNFPDRFSARQFPNYSSELNVNALLLGDSALYLCASSLDRVIEAFFGQGTRLTVV.

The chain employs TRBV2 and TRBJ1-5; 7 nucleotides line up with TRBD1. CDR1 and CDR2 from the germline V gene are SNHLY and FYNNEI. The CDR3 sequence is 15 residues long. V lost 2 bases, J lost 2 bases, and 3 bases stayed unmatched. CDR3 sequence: CASSEYRGGNQPQHF. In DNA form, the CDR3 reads TGTGCCAGCAGTGAATACAGGGGTGGCAATCAGCCCCAGCATTTT.

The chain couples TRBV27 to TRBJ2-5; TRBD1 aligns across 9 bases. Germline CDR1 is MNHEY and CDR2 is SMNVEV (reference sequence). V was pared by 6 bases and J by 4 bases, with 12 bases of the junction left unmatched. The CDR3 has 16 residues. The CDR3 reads CASSLAPGTGIETQYF. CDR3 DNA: TGTGCCAGCAGCCTGGCTCCGGGGACAGGGATAGAGACCCAGTACTTC.

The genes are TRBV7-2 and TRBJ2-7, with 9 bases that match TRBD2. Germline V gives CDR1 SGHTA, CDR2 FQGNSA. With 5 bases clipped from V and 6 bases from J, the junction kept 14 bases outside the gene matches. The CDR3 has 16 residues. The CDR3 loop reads CASSAQSVAGAGEQYF. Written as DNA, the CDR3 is TGTGCCAGCAGCGCCCAGTCGGTAGCGGGAGCGGGCGAGCAGTACTTC.

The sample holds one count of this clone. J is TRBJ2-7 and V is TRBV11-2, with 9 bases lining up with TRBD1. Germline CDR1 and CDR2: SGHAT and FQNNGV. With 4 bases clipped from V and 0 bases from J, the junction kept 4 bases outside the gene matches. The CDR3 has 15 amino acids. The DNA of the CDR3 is TGTGCCAGCAGCTGGACAGGGGTAAGCTCCTACGAGCAGTACTTC. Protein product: CASSWTGVSSYEQYF. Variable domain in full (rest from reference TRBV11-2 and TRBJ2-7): EAGVAQSPRYKIIEKRQSVAFWCNPISGHATLYWYQQILGQGPKLLIQFQNNGVVDDSQLPKDRFSAERLKGVDSTLKIQPAKLEDSAVYLCASSWTGVSSYEQYFGPGTRLTVT.

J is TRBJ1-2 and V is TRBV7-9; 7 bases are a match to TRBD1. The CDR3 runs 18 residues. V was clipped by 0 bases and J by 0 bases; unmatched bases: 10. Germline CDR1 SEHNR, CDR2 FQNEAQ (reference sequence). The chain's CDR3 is CASSLASRDSRTNYGYTF. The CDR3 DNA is TGTGCCAGCAGCTTAGCGTCACGGGACAGCAGGACTAACTATGGCTACACCTTC. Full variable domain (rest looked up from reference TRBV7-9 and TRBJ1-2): DTGVSQNPRHKITKRGQNVTFRCDPISEHNRLYWYRQTLGQGPEFLTYFQNEAQLEKSRLLSDRFSAERPKGSFSTLEIQRTEQGDSAMYLCASSLASRDSRTNYGYTFGSGTRLTVV.

Here the CDR3 reads CASKTWGSGSIVNEQFF. The CDR3 coding sequence is TGTGCCAGTAAGACGTGGGGTAGCGGGAGTATAGTCAATGAGCAGTTCTTC. The V and J genes are TRBV19 and TRBJ2-1, with TRBD2 matching 9 bases. V trimming: 7 bases; J trimming: 6 bases; junction bases outside the gene matches: 16. This CDR3 spans 17 amino acids. Germline V CDR1 and CDR2: LNHDA, SQIVND (reference sequence).

This CDR3 is CASSTQGFQYF. The CDR3 DNA is TGTGCCAGCAGCACTCAGGGGTTTCAGTACTTC. V is TRBV14 and J is TRBJ2-7, with D maybe TRBD1 (6 bases). Germline assignment: CDR1 SGHDN and CDR2 FVKESK. The CDR3 loop spans 11 amino acids. The V gene lost 5 bases and the J gene lost 10 bases, with 12 bases spanning the gap. Variable domain in full (rest from reference TRBV14 and TRBJ2-7): EAGVTQFPSHSVIEKGQTVTLRCDPISGHDNLYWYRRVMGKEIKFLLHFVKESKQDESGMPNNRFLAERTGGTYSTLKVQPAELEDSGVYFCASSTQGFQYFGPGTRLTVT.

The CDR3 spells CASSLGHSNYGYTF. The CDR3 coding sequence is TGTGCCAGCAGCTTAGGTCACAGTAACTATGGCTACACCTTC. The chain is built from TRBV7-8 and TRBJ1-2; D unresolved. Germline values: CDR1 SGHVS, CDR2 FQNEAQ. The CDR3 loop spans 14 amino acids. The V end was cut by 1 base, the J end by 1 base, with 7 bases between.

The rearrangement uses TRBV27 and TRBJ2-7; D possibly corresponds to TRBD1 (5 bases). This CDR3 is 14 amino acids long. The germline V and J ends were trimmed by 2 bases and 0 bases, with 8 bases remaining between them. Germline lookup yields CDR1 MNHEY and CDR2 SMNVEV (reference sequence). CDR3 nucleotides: TGTGCCAGCAGTTTAGGGGCGAACTCCTACGAGCAGTACTTC. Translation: CASSLGANSYEQYF.

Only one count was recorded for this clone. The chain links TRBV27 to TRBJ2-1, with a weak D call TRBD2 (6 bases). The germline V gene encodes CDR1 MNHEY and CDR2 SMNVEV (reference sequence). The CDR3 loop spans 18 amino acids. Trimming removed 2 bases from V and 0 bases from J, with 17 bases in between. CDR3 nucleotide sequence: TGTGCCAGCAGTTTAATAAGGCCTGGGGGGAGCTCCTACAATGAGCAGTTCTTC. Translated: CASSLIRPGGSSYNEQFF.

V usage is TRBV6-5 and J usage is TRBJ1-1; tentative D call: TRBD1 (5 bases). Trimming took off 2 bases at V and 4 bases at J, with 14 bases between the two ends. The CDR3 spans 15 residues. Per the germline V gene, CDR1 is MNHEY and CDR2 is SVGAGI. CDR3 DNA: TGTGCCAGCAGTTACCGGGGGGTCCAGGGCACTGAAGCTTTCTTT. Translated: CASSYRGVQGTEAFF.

The CDR3 here is CASSLAGQGSGETQYF. The CDR3 DNA follows: TGCGCCAGCAGCTTGGCTGGACAGGGGTCTGGCGAGACCCAGTACTTC. The chain combines TRBV5-1 with TRBJ2-5, with 9 nucleotides matching TRBD1. Germline loops: CDR1 SGHRS, CDR2 YFSETQ. CDR3 length: 16 amino acids. V lost 0 bases to trimming and J lost 5 bases; unmatched junction nucleotides: 8.

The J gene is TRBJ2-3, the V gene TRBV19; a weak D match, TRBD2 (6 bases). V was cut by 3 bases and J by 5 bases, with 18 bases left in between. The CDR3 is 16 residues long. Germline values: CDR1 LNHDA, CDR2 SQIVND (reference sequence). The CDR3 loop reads CASSMRATGAGDTQYF. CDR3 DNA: TGTGCCAGTAGTATGCGCGCGACTGGAGCGGGAGATACGCAGTATTTT.

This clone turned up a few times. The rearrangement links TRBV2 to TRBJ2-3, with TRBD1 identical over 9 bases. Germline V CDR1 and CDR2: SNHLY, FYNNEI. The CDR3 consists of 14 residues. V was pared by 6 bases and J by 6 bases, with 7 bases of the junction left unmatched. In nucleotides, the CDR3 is TGTGCCAGCAGCAACAGGGGGCAGAGGGATACGCAGTATTTT. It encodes CASSNRGQRDTQYF.